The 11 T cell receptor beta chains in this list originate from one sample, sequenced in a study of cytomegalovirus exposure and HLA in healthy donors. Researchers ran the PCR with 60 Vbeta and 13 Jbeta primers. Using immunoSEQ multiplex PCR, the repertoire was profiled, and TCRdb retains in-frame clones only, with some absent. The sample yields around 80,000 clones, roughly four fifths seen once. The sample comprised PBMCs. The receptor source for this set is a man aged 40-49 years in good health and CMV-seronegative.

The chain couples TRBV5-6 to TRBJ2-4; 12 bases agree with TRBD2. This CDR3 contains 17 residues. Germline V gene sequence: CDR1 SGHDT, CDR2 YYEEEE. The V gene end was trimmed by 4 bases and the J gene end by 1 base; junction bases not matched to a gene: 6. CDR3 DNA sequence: TGTGCCAGCAGCATCATGACTAGCGGGAGCGCCAAAAACATTCAGTACTTC. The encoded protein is CASSIMTSGSAKNIQYF.

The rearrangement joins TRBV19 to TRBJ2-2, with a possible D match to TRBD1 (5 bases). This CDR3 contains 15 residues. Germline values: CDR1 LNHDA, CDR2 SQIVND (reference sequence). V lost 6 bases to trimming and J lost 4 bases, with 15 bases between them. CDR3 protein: CASSIERGITGELFF. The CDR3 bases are TGTGCCAGTAGCATTGAAAGGGGAATCACCGGGGAGCTGTTTTTT.

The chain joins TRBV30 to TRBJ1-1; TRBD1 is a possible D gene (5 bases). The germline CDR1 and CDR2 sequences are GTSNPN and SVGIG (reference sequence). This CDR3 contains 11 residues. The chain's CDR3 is CTSGANTEAFF. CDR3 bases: TGTACCAGCGGGGCGAACACTGAAGCTTTCTTT.

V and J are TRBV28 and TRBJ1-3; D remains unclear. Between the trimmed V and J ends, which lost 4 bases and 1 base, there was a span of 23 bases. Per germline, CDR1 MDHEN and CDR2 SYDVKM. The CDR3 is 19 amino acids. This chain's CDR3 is CASSSTLRGISPSGNTIYF. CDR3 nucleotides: TGTGCCAGCAGTTCGACTTTGAGAGGGATTAGCCCTTCTGGAAACACCATATATTTT.

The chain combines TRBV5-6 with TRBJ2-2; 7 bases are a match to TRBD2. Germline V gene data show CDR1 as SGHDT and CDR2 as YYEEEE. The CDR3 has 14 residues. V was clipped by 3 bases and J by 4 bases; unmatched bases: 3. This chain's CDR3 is CASSWSGVTGELFF. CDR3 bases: TGTGCCAGCAGCTGGAGCGGGGTCACCGGGGAGCTGTTTTTT.

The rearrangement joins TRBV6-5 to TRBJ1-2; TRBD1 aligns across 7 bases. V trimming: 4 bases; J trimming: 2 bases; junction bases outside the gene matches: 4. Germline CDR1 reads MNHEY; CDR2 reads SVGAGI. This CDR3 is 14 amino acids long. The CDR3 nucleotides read TGTGCCAGCAGTTTGTCGGACAGGAACTATGGCTACACCTTC. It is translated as CASSLSDRNYGYTF.

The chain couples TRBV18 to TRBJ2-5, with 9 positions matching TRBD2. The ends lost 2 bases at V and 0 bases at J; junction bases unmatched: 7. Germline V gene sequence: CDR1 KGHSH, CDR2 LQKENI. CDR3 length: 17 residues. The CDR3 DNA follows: TGTGCCAGCTCACCATCCGGGCTAGCGGGATACCAAGAGACCCAGTACTTC. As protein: CASSPSGLAGYQETQYF.

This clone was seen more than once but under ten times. As DNA, the CDR3 is TGTGCCAGCAGGGTTGACAAGAACTCCTACAATGAGCAGTTCTTC. Protein: CASRVDKNSYNEQFF. V gene TRBV28 combines with J gene TRBJ2-1; no firm D call. Germline lookup yields CDR1 MDHEN and CDR2 SYDVKM. This CDR3 contains 15 residues. With 6 bases removed from V and 0 bases from J, the gap between germline ends came to 12 bases.

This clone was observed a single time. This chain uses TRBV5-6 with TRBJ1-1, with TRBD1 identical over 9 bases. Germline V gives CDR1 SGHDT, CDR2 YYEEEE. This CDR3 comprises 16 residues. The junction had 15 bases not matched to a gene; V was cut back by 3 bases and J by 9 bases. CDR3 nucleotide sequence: TGTGCCAGCAGCTCCACGGGACAGGGAGGATTCGGAAAAGCTTTCTTT. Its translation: CASSSTGQGGFGKAFF.

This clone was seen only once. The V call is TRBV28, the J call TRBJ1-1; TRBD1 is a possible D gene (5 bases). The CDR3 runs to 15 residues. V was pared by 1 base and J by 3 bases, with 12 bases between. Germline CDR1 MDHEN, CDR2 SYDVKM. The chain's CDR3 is CASSLYPGGYTEAFF. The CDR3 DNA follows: TGTGCCAGCAGTTTATATCCGGGGGGGTACACTGAAGCTTTCTTT.

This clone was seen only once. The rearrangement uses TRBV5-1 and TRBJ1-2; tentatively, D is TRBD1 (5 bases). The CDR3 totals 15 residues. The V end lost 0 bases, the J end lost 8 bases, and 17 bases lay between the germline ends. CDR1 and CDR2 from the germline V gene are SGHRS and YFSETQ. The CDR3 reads CASSLAATDEEGYTF. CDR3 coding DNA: TGCGCCAGCAGCTTGGCCGCGACAGACGAGGAAGGCTACACCTTC.